This TCR beta chain was sequenced in a study of naive and memory T cell subsets. Findings of the study overall: A few larger clonotypes appeared in naive repertoires, especially CD8, possibly memory cells re-expressing CD45RA.

This clonotype appeared many times. Antigen: not known. The trim removed 5 bases at V and 1 base at J, leaving 4 bases unmatched. Germline V CDR1 and CDR2: PRHDT, FYEKMQ (reference sequence). The CDR3 sequence is 14 residues long. The beta constant-region primer was an equimolar mix of two oligonucleotides covering TRBC1 and TRBC2. Ligated cDNA was amplified by four rounds of PCR with nested alpha and beta constant-region primers and SP2. Using its own MiXCR run on the UMI-ligation and nested PCR reads, TCRdb lists one record per CDR3 protein. The data show roughly 97,000 distinct CDR3 sequences, 13% to 15% seen once.

The chain joins TRBV13 to TRBJ2-5, with 7 bases matching TRBD1. The sequenced sample consisted of naive CD8+ T cells from blood. This TCR was recovered from a human donor in good health. CDR3 DNA: TGTGCCAGCAGCCACAGGGGCAGCCAAGAGACCCAGTACTTC. Amino acid sequence: CASSHRGSQETQYF.